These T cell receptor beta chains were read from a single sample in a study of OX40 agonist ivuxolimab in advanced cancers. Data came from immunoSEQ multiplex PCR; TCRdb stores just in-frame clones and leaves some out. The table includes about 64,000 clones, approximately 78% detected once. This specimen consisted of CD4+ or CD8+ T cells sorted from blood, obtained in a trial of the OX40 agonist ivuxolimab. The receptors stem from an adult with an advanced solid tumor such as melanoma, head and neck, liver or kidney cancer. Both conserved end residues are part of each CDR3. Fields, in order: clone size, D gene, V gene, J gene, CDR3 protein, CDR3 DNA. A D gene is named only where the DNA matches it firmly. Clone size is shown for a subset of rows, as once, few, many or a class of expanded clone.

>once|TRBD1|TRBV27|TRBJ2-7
CASSRPGQTTYEQYF
TGTGCCAGCAGTCGACCGGGACAGACAACCTACGAGCAGTACTTC
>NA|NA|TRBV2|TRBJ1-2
CASREIRGLNYGYTF
TGTGCCAGCAGGGAGATCAGGGGTCTCAACTATGGCTACACCTTC
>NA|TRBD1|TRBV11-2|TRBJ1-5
CASSQDRGHQPQHF
TGTGCCAGCAGCCAGGACAGGGGGCATCAGCCCCAGCATTTT
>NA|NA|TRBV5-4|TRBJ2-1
CASSLGSDASYNEQFF
TGTGCCAGCAGCTTGGGCTCGGATGCCTCCTACAATGAGCAGTTCTTC
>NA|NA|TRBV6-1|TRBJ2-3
CASRLSWNTDTQYF
TGTGCCAGCAGGTTATCGTGGAACACAGATACGCAGTATTTT
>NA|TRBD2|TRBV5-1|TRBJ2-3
CASTSRRGRTDTQYF
TGCGCCAGCACCTCCCGGCGGGGGAGAACAGATACGCAGTATTTT
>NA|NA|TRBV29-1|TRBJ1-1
CSVWSFNTEAFF
TGCAGCGTTTGGTCTTTCAACACTGAAGCTTTCTTT
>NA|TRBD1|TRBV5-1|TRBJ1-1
CASSMGQNRMNTEAFF
TGCGCCAGCAGCATGGGACAGAACCGCATGAACACTGAAGCTTTCTTT
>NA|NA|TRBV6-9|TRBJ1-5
CASNHTVGGGNQPQHF
TGTGCCAGCAACCATACAGTTGGGGGTGGTAATCAGCCCCAGCATTTT
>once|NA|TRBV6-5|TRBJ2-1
CATAAGNNEQFF
TGTGCCACCGCCGCGGGTAACAATGAGCAGTTCTTC
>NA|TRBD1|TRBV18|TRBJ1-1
CASSPGQGMNTEAFF
TGTGCCAGCTCGCCCGGACAGGGGATGAACACTGAAGCTTTCTTT
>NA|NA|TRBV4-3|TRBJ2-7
CASSYGGRGSYEQYF
TGCGCCAGCAGCTACGGGGGCAGGGGCTCCTACGAGCAGTACTTC
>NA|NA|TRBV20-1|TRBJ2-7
CSAREVYEQYF
TGCAGTGCTAGAGAGGTTTACGAGCAGTACTTC
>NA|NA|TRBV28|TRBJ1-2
CASSLKEYGYTF
TGTGCCAGCAGTTTAAAAGAGTACGGCTACACCTTC
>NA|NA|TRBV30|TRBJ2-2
CAWSVGPGTGELFF
TGTGCCTGGAGTGTAGGCCCGGGCACCGGGGAGCTGTTTTTT
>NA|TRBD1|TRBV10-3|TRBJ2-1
CAISKSTGSSYNEQFF
TGTGCCATCAGTAAGTCGACAGGGAGCTCCTACAATGAGCAGTTCTTC
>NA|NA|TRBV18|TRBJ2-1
CASSPGGSYNEQFF
TGTGCCAGCTCACCGGGGGGCTCCTACAATGAGCAGTTCTTC
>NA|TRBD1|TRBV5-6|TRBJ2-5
CASSLYSGTEETQYF
TGTGCCAGCAGCTTGTACTCCGGGACAGAAGAGACCCAGTACTTC
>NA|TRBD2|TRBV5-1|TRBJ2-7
CASSFASGRTYSYEQYF
TGCGCCAGCAGCTTCGCAAGCGGGAGGACCTACTCCTACGAGCAGTACTTC
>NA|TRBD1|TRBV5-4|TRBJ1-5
CASSLADRGNQPQHF
TGTGCCAGCAGCTTGGCGGACAGGGGCAATCAGCCCCAGCATTTT
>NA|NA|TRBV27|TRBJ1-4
CASRGSTATNEKLFF
TGTGCCAGCAGGGGGTCCACTGCAACTAATGAAAAACTGTTTTTT
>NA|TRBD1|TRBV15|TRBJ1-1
CATSRDLGTGTAEAFF
TGTGCCACCAGCAGAGATCTAGGGACAGGGACTGCTGAAGCTTTCTTT
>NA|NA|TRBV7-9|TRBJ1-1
CASSRYSGKTTEAFF
TGTGCCAGCAGCCGTTACTCAGGGAAAACCACTGAAGCTTTCTTT
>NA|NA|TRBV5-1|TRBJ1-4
CASSLTSTNEKLFF
TGCGCCAGCAGCTTGACATCAACTAATGAAAAACTGTTTTTT